Shown below are 27 T cell receptor beta chains from a single sample sequenced in a study of PD-L1 blockade in urothelial cancer. Sequencing used immunoSEQ multiplex PCR; TCRdb keeps in-frame clones, though not all of them. The table includes 70,000 or so clones, approximately 80% detected once. Sample: PBMCs, taken around atezolizumab (anti-PD-L1) treatment. The source of these receptors is a man aged 65-85 years with urothelial cancer.

The DNA of the CDR3 is TGTGCCTGGAGCGGCGCGGGGTACGAGCAGTACTTC. Translating gives CAWSGAGYEQYF. The chain has TRBV30 and TRBJ2-7; the D gene is possibly TRBD2 (6 bases). CDR1 is GTSNPN, CDR2 SVGIG, per germline (reference sequence). This CDR3 contains 12 residues. Trimming removed 3 bases at V and 4 bases at J, with 10 bases between.

The chain is built from TRBV21-1 and TRBJ2-3; TRBD1, the table's D call, lacks a check against the DNA. TRBV21-1 is flagged as a pseudogene. The CDR3 is 16 residues long. This chain's CDR3 is CASRVKTALVADTQYF. The DNA of the CDR3 is TGTGCCAGCAGAGTAAAGACAGCCCTTGTCGCAGATACGCAGTATTTT.

This clone appeared once. The chain carries TRBV7-9 and TRBJ2-1; 10 positions agree with TRBD2. The CDR3 extends over 15 amino acids. The junction had 7 bases not matched to a gene; V was cut back by 5 bases and J by 6 bases. Germline lookup yields CDR1 SEHNR and CDR2 FQNEAQ (reference sequence). The CDR3, as DNA: TGTGCCAGCAGCCCGACTAGCGGGCCTCTCAATGAGCAGTTCTTC. This gives the protein CASSPTSGPLNEQFF.

The count of this clone is one. The rearrangement joins TRBV5-8 to TRBJ2-3; 9 bases are shared with TRBD1. CDR1 is SGHTS and CDR2 is YDEGEE in the germline V gene. The CDR3 is 16 residues long. J lost 0 bases, V lost 4 bases, and 6 bases had no gene match. DNA for the CDR3: TGTGCCAGCAGCACGGGACAGGGAACTAGCACAGATACGCAGTATTTT. Its protein product is CASSTGQGTSTDTQYF.

This chain connects TRBV7-9 to TRBJ2-7, with D possibly matching TRBD2 (6 bases). The CDR3 totals 15 residues. The ends were cut back, 5 bases at V and 4 bases at J, with 18 bases in the middle. Germline CDR1 is SEHNR and CDR2 is FQNEAQ (reference sequence). CDR3 sequence reads: CASSQARAGLYEQYF. The DNA of the CDR3 is TGTGCCAGCAGCCAGGCGCGGGCGGGACTTTACGAGCAGTACTTC.

This CDR3 is CASSLVIGGSTDTQYF. In DNA form, the CDR3 reads TGTGCCAGCAGCTTAGTGATCGGGGGGAGCACAGATACGCAGTATTTT. The V gene is TRBV11-2, the J gene TRBJ2-3; 7 bases line up with TRBD2. Germline V gene sequence: CDR1 SGHAT, CDR2 FQNNGV. V was pared by 1 base and J by 0 bases, with 4 bases of the junction left unmatched. This CDR3 region has 16 residues. The whole variable domain, filled in from reference TRBV11-2 and TRBJ2-3, reads EAGVAQSPRYKIIEKRQSVAFWCNPISGHATLYWYQQILGQGPKLLIQFQNNGVVDDSQLPKDRFSAERLKGVDSTLKIQPAKLEDSAVYLCASSLVIGGSTDTQYFGPGTRLTVL.

The chain links TRBV27 to TRBJ2-7; 7 bases are a match to TRBD1. CDR3 length equals 18 residues. The germline V gene encodes CDR1 MNHEY and CDR2 SMNVEV (reference sequence). V lost 3 bases to trimming and J lost 4 bases; unmatched junction nucleotides: 18. The CDR3 bases are TGTGCCAGCAGTTTTCGCGACCTATACAGGGGCTCCTGGTACGAGCAGTACTTC. Translating it yields CASSFRDLYRGSWYEQYF.

The chain is built from TRBV5-1 and TRBJ2-2, with 11 nucleotides matching TRBD1. The CDR3 covers 17 residues. Looked up from germline, CDR1 is SGHRS and CDR2 is YFSETQ. V shed 4 bases and J 1 base; nucleotides not matched to a gene: 6. CDR3 sequence (DNA): TGCGCCAGCAGCCCATTCGGGACAGGGGGGAACACCGGGGAGCTGTTTTTT. Translated: CASSPFGTGGNTGELFF.

V is TRBV27 and J is TRBJ2-2, with 8 bases identical to TRBD1. This CDR3 contains 17 residues. The V gene end was trimmed by 3 bases and the J gene end by 4 bases; junction bases not matched to a gene: 10. Germline V gene lookup returns CDR1 MNHEY and CDR2 SMNVEV (reference sequence). Written as DNA, the CDR3 is TGTGCCAGCAGTTTTTTCGGGGCAGGGGGCCTCACCGGGGAGCTGTTTTTT. Amino acids: CASSFFGAGGLTGELFF.

This sequence joins TRBV5-4 and TRBJ2-2, with 7 nucleotides matching TRBD1. J was trimmed by 4 bases and V by 4 bases; bases with no gene match: 4. CDR3 length: 14 residues. Germline CDR1 and CDR2: SGHNT and YYREEE (reference sequence). The chain's CDR3 is CASSQTGSTGELFF. DNA for the CDR3: TGTGCCAGCAGCCAGACAGGGAGCACCGGGGAGCTGTTTTTT.

The genes are TRBV9 and TRBJ2-7, with 10 bases aligning to TRBD2. V trimming: 4 bases; J trimming: 6 bases; junction bases outside the gene matches: 7. The CDR3 runs 14 residues. CDR1 is SGDLS and CDR2 is YYNGEE in the germline V gene. For the CDR3, the DNA is TGTGCCAGCAGCCCACTAGCGGGACTGAGCGAGCAGTACTTC. Amino acids: CASSPLAGLSEQYF.

The J gene is TRBJ1-4, the V gene TRBV29-1; D ambiguous. This CDR3 region has 12 residues. From germline, CDR1 is SQVTM and CDR2 ANQGSEA. Trimming removed 6 bases from V and 5 bases from J, with 10 bases in between. The CDR3 region has the DNA TGCAGCGTCTTCCGGGAGAATGAAAAACTGTTTTTT. Amino acids: CSVFRENEKLFF.

This chain connects TRBV6-5 to TRBJ2-7; the D is unclear. The CDR3 extends over 13 amino acids. V dropped 6 bases and J dropped 2 bases, with 11 bases sitting between them. In germline, CDR1 is MNHEY, CDR2 SVGAGI. This chain's CDR3 is CASRRASTYEQYF. CDR3 nucleotide sequence: TGTGCCAGCAGACGTGCGAGCACCTACGAGCAGTACTTC.

This chain uses TRBV5-1 with TRBJ2-1, with 8 bases identical to TRBD2. This CDR3 has 14 residues. Trimming at V came to 6 bases and at J to 4 bases, leaving 6 bases not matched to a gene. Per the germline V gene, CDR1 is SGHRS and CDR2 is YFSETQ. CDR3 bases: TGCGCCAGCACTCGGGCTAGCGGGTACAATGAGCAGTTCTTC. Amino acids: CASTRASGYNEQFF.

CDR3 in amino acids: CASIEVSGQRYGYTF. For the CDR3, the DNA is TGTGCCAGTATTGAGGTTTCGGGACAGCGCTATGGCTACACCTTC. The chain links TRBV19 to TRBJ1-2; 7 positions agree with TRBD1. Germline loops: CDR1 LNHDA, CDR2 SQIVND (reference sequence). The ends lost 7 bases at V and 4 bases at J; junction bases unmatched: 12. The CDR3 contains 15 residues.

This chain connects TRBV21-1 to TRBJ2-1; the DNA was not compared with TRBD2, the D call given in the table. TRBV21-1 is assigned pseudogene status. There are 10 residues in the CDR3. The CDR3, as DNA: TGTGCCAGCAGCATCGATGAGCAGTTCTTC. The encoded protein is CASSIDEQFF.

The V call is TRBV7-3, the J call TRBJ2-1, with 8 bases matching TRBD2. The J segment lost 1 base and the V segment lost 5 bases, leaving 7 bases of the junction unmatched. CDR1 and CDR2 from the germline V gene are SGHTA and FQGTGA. CDR3 length equals 16 residues. The CDR3 spells CASSQSGRPSYNEQFF. CDR3 coding DNA: TGTGCCAGCAGCCAGAGCGGGAGACCATCCTACAATGAGCAGTTCTTC.

The genes are TRBV4-1 and TRBJ2-2; tentative D call: TRBD1 (6 bases). Trimming removed 5 bases at V and 8 bases at J, with 18 bases between. There are 15 residues in the CDR3. Germline-derived CDR1 and CDR2 are MGHRA and YSYEKL. The CDR3, as DNA: TGCGCCAGCAGCGTCAGCACAGGGATTGAGGGGGAGCTGTTTTTT. Protein product: CASSVSTGIEGELFF.

This clone was seen only a few times. This sequence joins TRBV4-2 and TRBJ2-6; 7 bases line up with TRBD1. The CDR3 covers 15 residues. Trimming cost V 4 bases and J 3 bases; bases outside gene matches: 3. Germline CDR1 reads LGHNA; CDR2 reads YNFKEQ. The CDR3 region has the DNA TGTGCCAGCAGCCCAAACAGGGGTGGGGCCAACGTCCTGACTTTC. Protein sequence: CASSPNRGGANVLTF.

The chain joins TRBV2 to TRBJ2-2; TRBD2 matches at 7 bases. The CDR3 loop spans 14 amino acids. Germline V CDR1 and CDR2: SNHLY, FYNNEI. V lost 8 bases, J lost 7 bases, and 10 bases stayed unmatched. The CDR3 DNA sequence: TGTGCCAGCTTGCCGGGACTACTCTTCGGGGAGCTGTTTTTT. Its translation: CASLPGLLFGELFF.

V is TRBV30 and J is TRBJ2-2; TRBD1 matches 7 bases. Germline V lookup: CDR1 GTSNPN, CDR2 SVGIG (reference sequence). The CDR3 contains 15 residues. Unmatched junction bases numbered 9, after V lost 2 bases and J lost 6 bases. The CDR3 sequence is CAWSIRQGVAGELFF. The CDR3 nucleotides read TGTGCCTGGAGTATCCGGCAGGGGGTTGCCGGGGAGCTGTTTTTT.

The V gene is TRBV9, the J gene TRBJ2-1; 7 nucleotides agree with TRBD2. The CDR3 is 12 residues long. Germline lookup yields CDR1 SGDLS and CDR2 YYNGEE. Germline trimming cut 0 bases from V and 10 bases from J; bases unmatched to any gene: 1. CDR3 sequence: CASSVELAEQFF. Written as DNA, the CDR3 is TGTGCCAGCAGCGTAGAACTAGCGGAGCAGTTCTTC.

The chain joins TRBV2 to TRBJ2-1, with unresolved D. Germline loops: CDR1 SNHLY, CDR2 FYNNEI. This CDR3 spans 12 amino acids. V lost 3 bases to trimming and J lost 10 bases, with 10 bases between them. This CDR3 reads CASSDQYGEQFF. Written as DNA, the CDR3 is TGTGCCAGCAGTGATCAGTACGGGGAGCAGTTCTTC.

This clone was picked up a small number of times. The chain joins TRBV5-4 to TRBJ2-7; TRBD2 agrees at 7 bases. With V trimmed by 2 bases and J by 9 bases, 14 bases remained unmatched. Germline lookup yields CDR1 SGHNT and CDR2 YYREEE (reference sequence). CDR3 length: 15 residues. In DNA, the CDR3 is TGTGCCAGCAGCTTCCTAGCGGTAGGCGCACAATCGCAGTACTTC. This translates into CASSFLAVGAQSQYF.

This clone is a singleton in its sample. The chain combines TRBV6-5 with TRBJ1-1; 7 positions match TRBD1. This CDR3 contains 14 residues. Looked up from germline, CDR1 is MNHEY and CDR2 is SVGAGI. Trimming removed 5 bases from V and 10 bases from J; junction bases left unmatched: 13. The CDR3 reads CASSRGRNGVGAFF. The CDR3 DNA follows: TGTGCCAGCAGTAGGGGGCGGAACGGTGTGGGAGCTTTCTTT.

The chain combines TRBV9 with TRBJ1-3; D gene unclear. The germline V and J ends were trimmed by 4 bases and 0 bases, with 11 bases remaining between them. The CDR3 is 15 residues long. Germline CDR1 SGDLS, CDR2 YYNGEE. This CDR3 reads CASSPSTNSGNTIYF. In nucleotides, the CDR3 is TGTGCCAGCAGCCCCAGTACCAACTCTGGAAACACCATATATTTT.

This chain connects TRBV7-8 to TRBJ1-1; D not certain. The CDR3 length is 13 residues. Trimming took 1 base from V and 7 from J, leaving 10 bases between them. Per germline, CDR1 SGHVS and CDR2 FQNEAQ. The CDR3 DNA reads as TGTGCCAGCAGCTTAGTCCCGAGGCTTGAAGCTTTCTTT. It encodes CASSLVPRLEAFF. The full variable domain, its missing parts supplied by reference TRBV7-8 and TRBJ1-1, is GAGVSQSPRYKVAKRGQDVALRCDPISGHVSLFWYQQALGQGPEFLTYFQNEAQLDKSGLPSDRFFAERPEGSVSTLKIQRTQQEDSAVYLCASSLVPRLEAFFGQGTRLTVV.